This TCR beta chain was profiled in a study of T cell repertoires in cytomegalovirus infection. Study-level background: Indications of both CMV infection and matching HLA type were provided by public TCR beta signatures. Findings and limits, study-wide: HLA-C-restricted CMV clonotypes gave the most frequent clonotype in two of eight donors.

TCRdb passed the reads through MiXCR, listing each CDR3 protein once. This table holds some 700,000 distinct CDR3 sequences, 33% found once. The sample holds a few counts of this clonotype. Its antigen is unidentified. Trimming removed 6 bases at V and 3 bases at J, with 17 bases between. The CDR3 consists of 15 residues. The starting material was cultured PBMCs, obtained from culture after CMV antigen stimulation. The chain has TRBV12-3 or TRBV12-4 and TRBJ1-1, with a weak D call TRBD1 (6 bases). This TCR was recovered from a human donor in good health (CMV status not recorded). Some clones in this sample may be carry-over from other donors' samples. CDR3 region: CASSSTGGGHTEAFF. The CDR3 DNA reads TGTGCCAGCAGCTCAACGGGGGGCGGGCACACTGAAGCTTTCTTT.